This T cell receptor (beta chain) was found in a study of T cell changes during pregnancy in multiple sclerosis. Generated by immunoSEQ multiplex PCR, the TCRdb table keeps only in-frame clones and is missing some. Among tens of thousands of clones listed, more than 85% were seen once. The CDR3 totals 13 residues. The chain has TRBV21-1 and TRBJ2-5; the D segment call TRBD1 is taken from the table without a DNA check. TRBV21-1 is a pseudogene. This receptor was identified in a female donor with multiple sclerosis, enrolled in a pregnancy study. Source: CD8+ T cells from peripheral blood mononuclear cells, taken in the third trimester of pregnancy. In nucleotides, the CDR3 is TGTGCCAGCAGGACAAGGATGCAAGAGACCCAGTACTTC. Its protein product is CASRTRMQETQYF.